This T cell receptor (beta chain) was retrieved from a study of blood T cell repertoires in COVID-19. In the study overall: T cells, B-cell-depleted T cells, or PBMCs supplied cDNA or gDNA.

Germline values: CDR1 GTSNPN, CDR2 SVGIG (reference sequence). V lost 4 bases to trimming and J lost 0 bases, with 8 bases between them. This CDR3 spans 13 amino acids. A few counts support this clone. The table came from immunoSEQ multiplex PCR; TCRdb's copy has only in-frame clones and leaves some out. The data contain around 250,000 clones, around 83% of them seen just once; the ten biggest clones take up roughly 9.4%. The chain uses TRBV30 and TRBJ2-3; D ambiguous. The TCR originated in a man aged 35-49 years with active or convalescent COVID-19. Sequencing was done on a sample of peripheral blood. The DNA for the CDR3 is TGTGCCTGGACCTTCTCTAGCACAGATACGCAGTATTTT. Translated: CAWTFSSTDTQYF.